Described below is a single TCR beta chain sequence and its context. The antigen is not known. The PCR had 60 Vbeta and 13 Jbeta primers. Sequenced by immunoSEQ multiplex PCR; TCRdb stores in-frame clones only, minus some. The sample lists roughly 180,000 clones, about 75% occurring once. This specimen belongs to a study of cytomegalovirus exposure and HLA in healthy donors. Regarding the study as a whole: Earlier analysis looked at TCR beta V segments, and most were productive about 90% or about 30% of the time. A later analysis appeared to link common viral pathogens to several of the most significant clusters.

V shed 1 base, J shed 7 bases, and the junction held 11 bases outside the gene matches. In germline, CDR1 is LGHNA, CDR2 YSLEER. This CDR3 spans 16 amino acids. This TCR was sampled from a man aged 45-65 years in good health and CMV-seropositive. The gene calls are TRBV4-3 and TRBJ2-7; 9 bases line up with TRBD1. Sequenced material: PBMCs. The CDR3 region has the DNA TGCGCCAGCAGCCAAGTCGGAGGGACAGGGTTCGGGGAGCAGTACTTC. Amino acids: CASSQVGGTGFGEQYF.